Shown below are 30 T cell receptor beta chains from a single sample sequenced in a study of T cell repertoires in cytomegalovirus infection. TCRdb processed the reads anew with MiXCR; each CDR3 protein has one entry. Among approximately 990,000 distinct CDR3 sequences, under 40% were seen once, and the ten largest hold 13%. No antigen is known for these receptors. This sample comprised cultured CD8+ T cells from PBMCs, obtained from culture after CMV antigen stimulation. These TCRs come from a human donor in good health (CMV status not recorded). Some clones in this sample may be carry-over from other donors' samples.

This clonotype was detected only a few times. The genes are TRBV5-5 and TRBJ1-1, with 7 bases identical to TRBD1. Germline CDR1 is SGHKS and CDR2 is YYEKEE (reference sequence). The CDR3 is 16 amino acids. V gave up 5 bases and J gave up 3 bases; unmatched junction bases: 13. This CDR3 is CASRLTGAALDTEAFF. The CDR3, as DNA: TGTGCCAGCAGATTAACAGGGGCTGCTCTGGACACTGAAGCTTTCTTT.

This clonotype was detected a few times. The V call is TRBV6-6, the J call TRBJ1-2; 8 nucleotides line up with TRBD1. CDR1 and CDR2 (germline): MNHNY, SVGAGI (reference sequence). Trimming removed 2 bases from V and 8 bases from J; junction bases left unmatched: 13. The CDR3 sequence is 16 residues long. CDR3: CASSYGSSGGPEGYTF. In nucleotides, the CDR3 is TGTGCCAGCAGTTACGGGTCGTCAGGGGGCCCGGAAGGCTACACCTTC.

In this sample, this clonotype turned up many times. As DNA, the CDR3 is TGTGCCAGCAGCTTGGGCTTGATGAACACTGAAGCTTTCTTT. It encodes CASSLGLMNTEAFF. The V gene is TRBV7-6, the J gene TRBJ1-1; D call uncertain. Per germline, CDR1 SGHVS and CDR2 FNYEAQ. The V end lost 3 bases, the J end lost 0 bases, and 8 bases lay between the germline ends. The CDR3 sequence is 14 residues long.

This rearrangement joins TRBV11-2 to TRBJ1-5, with 7 bases lining up with TRBD1. The CDR3 extends over 13 amino acids. Germline loops: CDR1 SGHAT, CDR2 FQNNGV. After removal of 5 bases from V and 8 bases from J, the junction contained 6 bases not matched to a gene. The CDR3, as DNA: TGTGCCAGCAGCGCCGACAGGGTAAAGCCCCAGCATTTT. Its protein is CASSADRVKPQHF.

This clonotype was picked up a small number of times. The CDR3 sequence: CASSPMGAETSTDTQYF. CDR3 in DNA: TGCGCCAGCAGCCCCATGGGTGCAGAGACTAGCACAGATACGCAGTATTTT. The genes are TRBV4-1 and TRBJ2-3; D uncertain. Trimming stripped 4 bases from V and 0 bases from J, with 17 bases between. From germline, CDR1 is MGHRA and CDR2 YSYEKL. The CDR3 loop spans 17 amino acids.

This clonotype has a handful of counts. This chain connects TRBV5-5 to TRBJ2-1; TRBD1 agrees at 8 bases. The germline V gene has CDR1 SGHKS and CDR2 YYEKEE (reference sequence). The CDR3 runs 16 residues. After removal of 6 bases from V and 0 bases from J, the junction contained 8 bases not matched to a gene. The CDR3 here is CASTLRGPGSYNEQFF. CDR3 coding DNA: TGTGCCAGCACCCTCAGGGGGCCGGGCTCCTACAATGAGCAGTTCTTC.

The chain couples TRBV19 to TRBJ1-2; D gene unclear. The germline CDR1 and CDR2 sequences are LNHDA and SQIVND (reference sequence). This CDR3 has 15 residues. V was cut by 2 bases and J by 1 base, with 11 bases left in between. CDR3 sequence reads: CASSIRSEINYGYTF. The CDR3 DNA sequence: TGTGCCAGTAGTATAAGGTCGGAGATTAACTATGGCTACACCTTC. The entire variable domain, with the rest obtained from reference TRBV19 and TRBJ1-2, is as follows: DGGITQSPKYLFRKEGQNVTLSCEQNLNHDAMYWYRQDPGQGLRLIYYSQIVNDFQKGDIAEGYSVSREKKESFPLTVTSAQKNPTAFYLCASSIRSEINYGYTFGSGTRLTVV.

This clonotype has only a few counts. This sequence joins TRBV5-4 and TRBJ1-2, with TRBD1 matching over 7 bases. This CDR3 region has 15 residues. Germline trimming cut 4 bases from V and 3 bases from J; bases unmatched to any gene: 9. Germline values: CDR1 SGHNT, CDR2 YYREEE (reference sequence). This CDR3 reads CASSTGGGDDYGYTF. The CDR3 nucleotides read TGTGCCAGCAGCACGGGAGGGGGCGATGACTATGGCTACACCTTC.

This chain connects TRBV4-1 to TRBJ2-7; D gene unclear. The CDR3 is made up of 15 amino acids. Germline assignment: CDR1 MGHRA and CDR2 YSYEKL. V was clipped by 0 bases and J by 3 bases, with 12 bases between them. The CDR3 loop is CASSQEFYRDYEQYF. The CDR3 nucleotides read TGCGCCAGCAGCCAAGAATTCTACAGAGACTACGAGCAGTACTTC.

This clonotype was observed once. This sequence joins TRBV18 and TRBJ2-7; no clear D gene. This CDR3 is 11 amino acids long. Germline assignment: CDR1 KGHSH and CDR2 LQKENI. With 7 bases removed from V and 3 bases from J, the gap between germline ends came to 7 bases. DNA for the CDR3: TGTGCCAGCTGTCCGTACTACGAGCAGTACGTC. Its protein is CASCPYYEQYV.

This clonotype was observed a handful of times. This sequence joins TRBV10-3 and TRBJ1-2; D is unresolved. V was shortened by 0 bases and J by 4 bases, with 9 bases between the two germline ends. The CDR3 runs to 14 residues. Looked up from germline, CDR1 is ENHRY and CDR2 is SYGVKD. CDR3 DNA: TGTGCCATCAGTGAGTCAAGAACGACCTATGGCTACACCTTC. It yields the protein CAISESRTTYGYTF.

The chain uses TRBV6-6 and TRBJ1-2; D gene ambiguous. Germline lookup yields CDR1 MNHNY and CDR2 SVGAGI (reference sequence). V was shortened by 6 bases and J by 2 bases, with 16 bases between the two germline ends. This CDR3 contains 15 residues. CDR3 sequence reads: CASRTVTAGNYGYTF. The CDR3 DNA reads TGTGCCAGCAGGACTGTGACTGCCGGGAACTATGGCTACACCTTC.

This clonotype was observed at least ten times. Written as DNA, the CDR3 is TGTGCCAGCAGTACCCGGGACACTTACCTTACTATTAGCACAGATACGCAGTATTTT. Translation gives CASSTRDTYLTISTDTQYF. The rearrangement links TRBV27 to TRBJ2-3; D may be TRBD1 (6 bases). The CDR3 consists of 19 residues. Trimming removed 5 bases at V and 0 bases at J, with 24 bases between. Germline V CDR1 and CDR2: MNHEY, SMNVEV (reference sequence).

This clonotype is medium-sized within its sample. This chain connects TRBV7-2 to TRBJ2-7; 7 nucleotides match TRBD2. Trimming removed 5 bases from V and 3 bases from J; junction bases left unmatched: 7. Germline values: CDR1 SGHTA, CDR2 FQGNSA. This CDR3 comprises 14 residues. The CDR3, as DNA: TGTGCCAGCAGCGTTCAAAGCGGGGTCTACGAGCAGTACGTC. This translates into CASSVQSGVYEQYV.

This clonotype was detected only a few times. The chain uses TRBV27 and TRBJ1-2; D is unresolved. CDR3 length equals 16 residues. Trimming left V 3 bases short and J 2 bases short, with 16 bases between. The V gene's germline CDR1 is MNHEY and CDR2 SMNVEV (reference sequence). This CDR3 reads CASSFLSAAANYGYTF. The CDR3 region has the DNA TGTGCCAGCAGTTTTCTTTCGGCAGCCGCGAACTATGGCTACACCTTC.

Of note for this clonotype: The junction does not match germline at one end; this may be a read error. The J gene is TRBJ2-2, the V gene TRBV28; D call uncertain. CDR1 MDHEN and CDR2 SYDVKM come from the germline V gene. The CDR3 totals 15 residues. DNA for the CDR3: TGTGCCAACAGTTTACCCTCCCCTAACACCGGGGAGCTGTTTTTT. Its translation is CANSLPSPNTGELFF.

This clonotype occurred a few times. The chain has TRBV11-1 and TRBJ2-1; 9 positions agree with TRBD2. Germline CDR1 SGHAT, CDR2 FQDESV (reference sequence). This CDR3 has 16 amino acids. V lost 5 bases to trimming and J lost 0 bases; unmatched junction nucleotides: 5. For the CDR3, the DNA is TGTGCCAGCAGCCAGAGCGGGGGGCGCTCCTACAATGAGCAGTTCTTC. Protein: CASSQSGGRSYNEQFF.

The chain joins TRBV24-1 to TRBJ2-7; D possibly corresponds to TRBD1 (6 bases). This CDR3 has 17 residues. Deletions cut 3 bases from V and 4 bases from J, with 21 bases between. CDR1 and CDR2 from the germline V gene are KGHDR and SFDVKD. The CDR3 is CATSDRPSGERAYEQYF. The DNA of the CDR3 is TGTGCCACCAGTGATCGCCCCTCAGGGGAACGCGCGTACGAGCAGTACTTC.

This clonotype was seen more than once but under ten times. The rearrangement joins TRBV7-9 to TRBJ2-7, with 7 bases fitting TRBD1. V was clipped by 5 bases and J by 6 bases; unmatched bases: 7. The CDR3 has 13 residues. Germline CDR1 is SEHNR and CDR2 is FQNEAQ (reference sequence). CDR3 sequence: CASSLGTAGEQYF. The CDR3 nucleotides read TGTGCCAGCAGCCTCGGGACAGCTGGCGAGCAGTACTTC.

With respect to this clonotype: Because the CDR3 is missing its conserved closing phenylalanine or tryptophan, this is likely a read error. The chain combines TRBV7-2 with TRBJ1-6, with a weak D call TRBD1 (5 bases). V dropped 4 bases and J dropped 5 bases, with 21 bases sitting between them. Germline V lookup: CDR1 SGHTA, CDR2 FQGNSA. The CDR3 runs 18 residues. CDR3 DNA: TGTGCCAGCAGCTCTCAGAGACAGTTTACGGTAGATAATTCACCCCTCCACTTA. Its translation: CASSSQRQFTVDNSPLHL.

The V gene is TRBV10-3, the J gene TRBJ1-1; 12 positions match TRBD1. The CDR3 consists of 15 residues. CDR1 and CDR2 from the germline V gene are ENHRY and SYGVKD. J was trimmed by 5 bases and V by 3 bases; bases with no gene match: 4. CDR3 sequence reads: CAISDRDRGLTEAFF. The DNA of the CDR3 is TGTGCCATCAGTGATCGGGACAGGGGGCTAACTGAAGCTTTCTTT.

The chain employs TRBV10-3 and TRBJ2-7; D is perhaps TRBD1 (6 bases). Trimming stripped 10 bases from V and 0 bases from J, with 10 bases between. The CDR3 length is 12 residues. The germline V gene has CDR1 ENHRY and CDR2 SYGVKD. For the CDR3, the DNA is TGTGCCACAACAGGGAGCTCCTACGAGCAGTACTTC. Its protein is CATTGSSYEQYF.

V and J are TRBV6-2 or TRBV6-3 and TRBJ2-7; possibly TRBD1 for D (6 bases). The V gene's germline CDR1 is MNHEY and CDR2 SVGEGT. V lost 4 bases to trimming and J lost 2 bases, with 12 bases between them. The CDR3 runs 14 residues. CDR3 amino acids: CASSLTRGPYEQYV. The CDR3 DNA sequence: TGTGCCAGCAGTTTAACCAGGGGCCCCTACGAGCAGTACGTC.

The V gene is TRBV20-1, the J gene TRBJ2-1; 13 bases fit TRBD2. Trimming took 0 bases from V and 10 from J; bases not matched to a gene: 21. The CDR3 extends over 20 amino acids. CDR1 is DFQATT and CDR2 is SNEGSKA in the germline V gene (reference sequence). The CDR3 reads CSARDESAGLAGAPLTEQFF. Here the CDR3 DNA reads TGCAGTGCTAGAGATGAGTCGGCCGGACTAGCGGGGGCCCCCCTCACGGAGCAGTTCTTC.

The V and J genes are TRBV28 and TRBJ1-3; D is perhaps TRBD1 (5 bases). This CDR3 is built from 14 residues. Trimming left V 1 base short and J 4 bases short, with 8 bases between. The germline V gene encodes CDR1 MDHEN and CDR2 SYDVKM. The CDR3 loop is CASSLLTVGNTIYF. The CDR3 DNA is TGTGCCAGCAGTTTATTGACAGTGGGAAACACCATATATTTT. Using reference TRBV28 and TRBJ1-3 for the parts outside the CDR3, the full variable domain is DVKVTQSSRYLVKRTGEKVFLECVQDMDHENMFWYRQDPGLGLRLIYFSYDVKMKEKGDIPEGYSVSREKKERFSLILESASTNQTSMYLCASSLLTVGNTIYFGEGSWLTVV.

The CDR3 sequence: CASSPTVSDHEQYF. In DNA form, the CDR3 reads TGTGCCAGCAGCCCGACTGTTTCGGACCACGAGCAGTACTTC. The chain has TRBV7-9 and TRBJ2-7; D gene uncertain. Trimming took 5 bases from V and 5 from J, leaving 16 bases between them. CDR1 and CDR2 from the germline V gene are SEHNR and FQNEAQ (reference sequence). The CDR3 loop spans 14 amino acids.

This clonotype has only a few counts. V is TRBV6-6 and J is TRBJ1-2; TRBD1 might be the D (6 bases). The CDR3 is 13 amino acids. In germline, CDR1 is MNHNY, CDR2 SVGAGI (reference sequence). V was pared by 7 bases and J by 6 bases, with 15 bases between. The CDR3 protein is CASILYRGNGYTF. The CDR3 coding sequence is TGTGCCAGCATTCTATATAGGGGGAATGGCTACACCTTC.

This clonotype was observed a handful of times. The genes are TRBV2 and TRBJ2-6; D perhaps matches TRBD2 (6 bases). Trimming took off 8 bases at V and 0 bases at J, with 14 bases between the two ends. From germline, CDR1 is SNHLY and CDR2 FYNNEI. The CDR3 is 16 residues long. The CDR3 nucleotides read TGTGCCAGCCTGAATAGCGGTTCCTCTGGGGCCAACGTCCTGACTTTC. As protein: CASLNSGSSGANVLTF.

This clonotype was recorded a few times. V is TRBV7-9 and J is TRBJ1-4; maybe TRBD1 (6 bases). Germline V gene lookup returns CDR1 SEHNR and CDR2 FQNEAQ (reference sequence). V shed 1 base and J shed 7 bases, with 19 bases lying between them. This CDR3 is built from 17 residues. CDR3 sequence (DNA): TGTGCCAGCAGCTTAGAGTTTAGGGACACGGGAGTTGAAAAACTGTTTTTT. Translation: CASSLEFRDTGVEKLFF.

The chain links TRBV6-2 or TRBV6-3 to TRBJ2-3, with TRBD1 matching over 7 bases. The CDR3 contains 16 residues. Per the germline V gene, CDR1 is MNHEY and CDR2 is SVGEGT. Trimming took 7 bases from V and 3 from J; bases not matched to a gene: 13. The CDR3 DNA follows: TGTGCCAGCACTCTAACAGGGGCATATTGGACAGATACGCAGTATTTT. It codes for CASTLTGAYWTDTQYF.